This TCR beta chain was recorded in a study of regulatory T cells in long-lasting Graves disease. Study findings and constraints: Accuracy was perhaps lowered by the small sample size.

In this sample, this clonotype turned up many times. Its target is unknown. J gave up 5 bases and V 5 bases, and 11 bases lay outside the gene matches. There are 15 residues in the CDR3. CDR1 MNHEY and CDR2 SMNVEV come from the germline V gene (reference sequence). Building the TCR beta libraries relied on iRepertoire HTBI primers, and CDR3 regions underwent Arm-PCR. In the authors' methods: Among the samples, some 68 TRBV and more than twelve TRBJ segments were identified. Using its own MiXCR run on the multiplex PCR reads, TCRdb lists one record per CDR3 protein. TCRdb assigned the V and J calls; the authors' analysis was not used. The sample records approximately 470,000 distinct CDR3 sequences, less than 25% being singletons. Indicated time point: persistent/refractory GD, antithyroid drugs over 5 years with positive TRAb. Isolated PBMC RNA provided the starting material for the TCR library.

The chain employs TRBV27 and TRBJ2-5; 7 bases align to TRBD1. The sequence derives from a female donor with Graves disease. The material sequenced was peripheral blood mononuclear cells (PBMCs), taken when the disease was refractory, from a patient treated with antithyroid drugs. The DNA for the CDR3 is TGTGCCAGCAGTGCCTCCGGACAGGATGGGGAGACCCAGTACTTC. Translated: CASSASGQDGETQYF.